This T cell receptor (beta chain) was retrieved from a study of blood T cell repertoires in COVID-19. The overall study: PBMCs, B-cell-depleted T cells, or T cells were the source of the cDNA or gDNA that made up the material.

V was clipped by 2 bases and J by 7 bases; unmatched bases: 4. The CDR3 totals 14 residues. The V gene's germline CDR1 is MDHEN and CDR2 SYDVKM. The Seattle site enrolled patients during active infection and followed them longitudinally. The method was immunoSEQ multiplex PCR; TCRdb's version includes in-frame clones alone and lacks a portion of them. The table records tens of thousands of clones, 89% of them present only once. The chain is built from TRBV28 and TRBJ2-1, with TRBD2 identical over 8 bases. The material sequenced was peripheral blood. This clonotype originated in a man aged 60 to 69 with COVID-19, enrolled during active disease. The CDR3, as DNA: TGTGCCAGCAGTTTAGAGCGGGAGCGTAATGAGCAGTTCTTC. This gives the protein CASSLERERNEQFF.